Detailed here is one TCR beta chain. TCRdb itself ran the 5' RACE reads through MiXCR, one entry per CDR3 protein. The table shows 450,000 to 550,000 distinct CDR3 sequences, with 20% to 25% occurring only once. This sample was included in a study of T cells after yellow fever vaccination. After removal of 11 bases from V and 4 bases from J, the junction contained 4 bases not matched to a gene. Germline V gene lookup returns CDR1 SGHTA and CDR2 FQGNSA. The CDR3 sequence is 12 residues long. This chain joins TRBV7-2 and TRBJ2-3; 9 nucleotides agree with TRBD1. The origin of this receptor is a man younger than 35 who received the YFV17D yellow fever vaccine. Here the sequenced sample was PBMCs, taken roughly 23 days after the first yellow fever vaccination. In nucleotides, the CDR3 is TGTGCCGGGGGACAGGGACCAGATACGCAGTATTTT. Translated, it gives CAGGQGPDTQYF.